A selection of T cell receptor beta chains follows, all from one sample in a study of blood T cells in healthy people across ages. TCRdb independently ran MiXCR on the 5' RACE reads; one entry per CDR3 protein. The sample consists of about 800,000 distinct CDR3 sequences, 25% of them appearing once. This same sample was also taken into another study, of T cells of mothers and their children.

Input material: blood. The receptor set was obtained from a boy between 10 and 17 years old in good health. Both conserved end residues are part of each CDR3. A D gene is named only where the DNA matches it firmly. Part of the rows lack a size; the others show once, few, many or a class for expanded clones.

D,V,J,size,CDR3,DNA
TRBD2,TRBV6-2/TRBV6-3,TRBJ2-7,few,CASTLSGGLLYEQYF,TGTGCCAGCACCCTAAGCGGGGGCCTCCTCTACGAGCAGTACTTC
NA,TRBV12-3/TRBV12-4,TRBJ2-2,few,CASSSGQLGTGELFF,TGTGCCAGCAGCTCAGGACAGTTAGGCACCGGGGAGCTGTTTTTT
TRBD2,TRBV2,TRBJ2-7,NA,CASSEWLAEVYEQYF,TGTGCCAGCAGTGAATGGCTAGCGGAAGTCTACGAGCAGTACTTC
NA,TRBV9,TRBJ2-5,few,CASSVGVLRETQYF,TGCGCCAGCAGCGTAGGAGTTCTCCGCGAGACCCAGTACTTC
NA,TRBV14,TRBJ1-6,few,CASSQDYPNSPLHF,TGTGCCAGCAGCCAAGATTACCCAAATTCACCCCTCCACTTT
TRBD1,TRBV25-1,TRBJ2-4,many,CASSDPGTGDLAKNIQYF,TGTGCCAGCAGTGACCCCGGGACAGGGGACCTAGCCAAAAACATTCAGTACTTC
TRBD1,TRBV29-1,TRBJ2-1,NA,CSVEATLGQAYNEQFF,TGCAGCGTTGAAGCAACCCTTGGACAGGCCTACAATGAGCAGTTCTTC
NA,TRBV20-1,TRBJ1-1,few,CSARDRIGTANTEAFF,TGCAGTGCTAGGGACCGAATCGGGACGGCGAACACTGAAGCTTTCTTT
TRBD2,TRBV7-2,TRBJ2-1,NA,CASSPQVGGGYNEQFF,TGTGCCAGCAGCCCACAGGTCGGGGGGGGTTACAATGAGCAGTTCTTC
TRBD1,TRBV9,TRBJ2-1,few,CASSVEGGTGGVDEQFF,TGTGCCAGCAGCGTGGAAGGGGGGACAGGGGGGGTGGATGAGCAGTTCTTC
NA,TRBV6-6,TRBJ1-4,few,CASSYSHEKLSF,TGTGCCAGCAGTTACTCGCACGAAAAACTGTCTTTT
NA,TRBV4-1,TRBJ2-3,NA,CASSVLNREMGDTQYF,TGCGCCAGCAGCGTATTAAACAGGGAGATGGGAGATACGCAGTATTTT
TRBD2,TRBV29-1,TRBJ2-7,NA,CSVEGLAGALPGEQYF,TGCAGCGTTGAAGGGCTAGCGGGAGCCCTCCCTGGAGAGCAGTACTTC
NA,TRBV20-1,TRBJ2-4,few,CSARKPDPINIQYF,TGCAGTGCTAGGAAACCCGACCCCATTAACATTCAGTACTTC
NA,TRBV24-1,TRBJ2-1,NA,CATSDSGHPYNEQFF,TGTGCCACCAGTGACTCGGGACACCCCTACAATGAGCAGTTCTTC
NA,TRBV20-1,TRBJ2-5,NA,CSAGAVGETQYF,TGCAGTGCTGGGGCCGTGGGGGAGACCCAGTACTTC
NA,TRBV7-2,TRBJ2-2,NA,CASSWSGVAPGVTGELFF,TGTGCCAGCAGCTGGTCCGGGGTAGCGCCCGGGGTCACCGGGGAGCTGTTTTTT
NA,TRBV28,TRBJ1-4,few,CASRVPRASNEKLFF,TGTGCCAGCAGGGTGCCGCGGGCCTCTAATGAAAAACTGTTTTTT
TRBD2,TRBV28,TRBJ2-1,NA,CASAGLAGVFLYEQFF,TGTGCCAGCGCCGGACTAGCGGGAGTGTTCCTTTATGAGCAGTTCTTC
NA,TRBV7-2,TRBJ2-3,few,CVSSPRRVGDTQYF,TGTGTCAGCAGCCCACGTCGCGTCGGGGATACGCAGTATTTT
TRBD1,TRBV5-5,TRBJ1-3,many,CASSISGQRSSGNTIYF,TGTGCCAGCAGTATCTCGGGACAGAGGAGCTCTGGAAACACCATATATTTT
NA,TRBV20-1,TRBJ1-5,few,CSARTGSQPQHF,TGCAGTGCTAGGACAGGTTCCCAGCCCCAGCATTTT
NA,TRBV7-9,TRBJ2-7,NA,CASSCETAITYEQYF,TGTGCCAGCAGCTGCGAGACGGCGATAACCTACGAGCAGTACTTC
NA,TRBV28,TRBJ2-7,NA,CASSRTRLGVDYEQYF,TGTGCCAGCAGTCGAACTAGGCTTGGGGTTGACTACGAGCAGTACTTC
TRBD2,TRBV7-2,TRBJ2-1,many,CASSPVAGYYNEQFF,TGTGCCAGCAGCCCGGTAGCGGGATACTACAATGAGCAGTTCTTC
TRBD1,TRBV7-9,TRBJ2-7,NA,CASGGTGQATSSYVQYF,TGTGCCAGCGGAGGGACGGGACAGGCCACGAGCTCCTACGTGCAGTACTTC
NA,TRBV7-2,TRBJ1-2,once,CASSQFRTLANYGYTF,TGTGCCAGCAGCCAGTTCAGGACATTGGCTAACTATGGCTACACCTTC
TRBD1,TRBV5-1,TRBJ2-5,few,CASSFVGTGGTQYF,TGCGCCAGCAGCTTCGTCGGGACAGGGGGGACCCAGTACTTC
TRBD2,TRBV9,TRBJ2-1,NA,CASSVDLAGLWNEQFF,TGTGCCAGCAGCGTAGATCTAGCGGGACTGTGGAATGAGCAGTTCTTC
TRBD1,TRBV29-1,TRBJ2-7,few,CSVEKFGTGQGYEQYF,TGCAGCGTTGAAAAGTTCGGTACCGGACAGGGGTACGAGCAGTACTTC
TRBD1,TRBV7-8,TRBJ1-1,NA,CASSLLHPGQANTEAFF,TGTGCCAGCAGCTTACTACATCCCGGACAGGCGAACACTGAAGCTTTCTTT
NA,TRBV9,TRBJ2-7,few,CASSVGDRDLYWEQYF,TGTGCCAGCAGCGTTGGGGATAGGGACCTTTACTGGGAGCAGTACTTC
NA,TRBV20-1,TRBJ1-4,NA,CSAEQSSGPSAEKLFF,TGCAGTGCTGAACAGTCAAGCGGGCCCAGTGCTGAAAAACTGTTTTTT
NA,TRBV12-3/TRBV12-4,TRBJ1-2,once,CASGDRREYGYTF,TGTGCCAGTGGGGATAGGAGGGAATACGGCTACACCTTC
TRBD1,TRBV6-6,TRBJ2-4,NA,CASRQSGQRAKNIQYF,TGTGCCAGCAGGCAATCGGGACAGCGAGCCAAAAACATTCAGTACTTC
NA,TRBV4-2,TRBJ1-2,NA,CASSQVYGVAYGYTF,TGTGCCAGCAGCCAAGTTTACGGGGTCGCCTATGGCTACACCTTC
NA,TRBV7-2,TRBJ2-6,many,CASSLDHSGANVLTF,TGTGCCAGCAGCTTGGACCACTCTGGGGCCAACGTCCTGACTTTC
NA,TRBV14,TRBJ1-6,few,CASSQARTLGNSPLHF,TGTGCCAGCAGCCAAGCCCGGACCCTAGGGAATTCACCCCTCCACTTT
NA,TRBV3-1,TRBJ2-3,few,CASSQEADSFLSTDTQYF,TGTGCCAGCAGCCAAGAGGCGGACTCCTTCCTTAGCACAGATACGCAGTATTTT
TRBD1,TRBV7-2,TRBJ2-5,few,CASSQDRGRETQYF,TGTGCCAGCAGCCAGGACAGGGGGCGGGAGACCCAGTACTTC
NA,TRBV29-1,TRBJ2-1,few,CSVAETGSYNEQFF,TGCAGCGTTGCAGAGACTGGATCCTACAATGAGCAGTTCTTC
NA,TRBV29-1,TRBJ2-5,NA,CSVQGRQSQETQYF,TGCAGCGTTCAAGGGCGGCAGTCCCAAGAGACCCAGTACTTC
NA,TRBV6-2/TRBV6-3,TRBJ2-4,NA,CASSTYFVLDNIQYF,TGTGCCAGCAGTACCTATTTCGTTTTGGATAACATTCAGTACTTC
NA,TRBV27,TRBJ1-1,NA,CASSLWRNTEAFF,TGTGCCAGCAGTTTATGGAGGAACACTGAAGCTTTCTTT
TRBD2,TRBV27,TRBJ2-7,few,CASSSLAGLSYEQYF,TGTGCCAGCAGTTCCCTAGCGGGTCTCTCCTACGAGCAGTACTTC
NA,TRBV7-8,TRBJ2-7,NA,CASSLLDLSYEQYF,TGTGCCAGCAGCTTATTGGACCTCTCCTACGAGCAGTACTTC
TRBD1,TRBV28,TRBJ2-1,NA,CASSSDRDRGYNEQFF,TGTGCCAGCAGTAGCGACCGGGACAGGGGGTACAATGAGCAGTTCTTC
NA,TRBV20-1,TRBJ2-5,NA,CSASRALRGAQYF,TGCAGTGCTAGCCGGGCCCTCCGAGGGGCCCAGTACTTC
TRBD1,TRBV29-1,TRBJ2-5,NA,CSVRLTGGDGTQYF,TGCAGCGTCCGCCTCACAGGGGGCGACGGGACCCAGTACTTC
NA,TRBV29-1,TRBJ1-1,NA,CSVGRRMDTEAFF,TGCAGCGTTGGTAGGAGAATGGACACTGAAGCTTTCTTT
NA,TRBV4-3,TRBJ2-7,NA,CASSQGAGFHEQYF,TGCGCCAGCAGCCAAGGGGCGGGGTTCCACGAGCAGTACTTC
TRBD1,TRBV28,TRBJ2-5,NA,CASSLRDRLGETQYF,TGTGCCAGCAGTTTAAGGGACAGGCTGGGAGAGACCCAGTACTTC
NA,TRBV5-5,TRBJ2-7,few,CASSLLASHLYEQYF,TGTGCCAGCAGCTTGCTCGCCAGCCATCTCTACGAGCAGTACTTC
NA,TRBV6-5,TRBJ2-7,NA,CASSRQVVSYEQYF,TGTGCCAGCAGTAGACAGGTGGTATCCTACGAGCAGTACTTC
TRBD2,TRBV28,TRBJ2-3,NA,CASSLNRGRSWADTQYF,TGTGCCAGCAGTTTAAATCGCGGGAGAAGTTGGGCAGATACGCAGTATTTT
NA,TRBV28,TRBJ2-2,few,CASRTPDQGIFNTGELFF,TGTGCCAGCAGAACACCTGACCAGGGCATCTTTAACACCGGGGAGCTGTTTTTT
TRBD1,TRBV28,TRBJ2-3,NA,CASSLFGTGGAEADTQYF,TGTGCCAGCAGTTTATTCGGGACAGGGGGCGCAGAAGCAGATACGCAGTATTTT